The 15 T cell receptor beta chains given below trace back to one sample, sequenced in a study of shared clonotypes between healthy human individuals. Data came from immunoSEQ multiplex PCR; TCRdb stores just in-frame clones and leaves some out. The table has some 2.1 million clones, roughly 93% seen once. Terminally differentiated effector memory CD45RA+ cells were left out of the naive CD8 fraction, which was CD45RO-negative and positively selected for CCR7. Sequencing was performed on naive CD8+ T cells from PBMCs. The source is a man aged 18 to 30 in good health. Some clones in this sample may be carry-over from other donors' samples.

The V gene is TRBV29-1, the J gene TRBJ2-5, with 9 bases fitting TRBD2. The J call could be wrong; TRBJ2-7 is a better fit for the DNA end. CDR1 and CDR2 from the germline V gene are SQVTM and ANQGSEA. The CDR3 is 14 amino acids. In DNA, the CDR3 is TGCAGCGTTGTACGGCGGGAGGGCCGATTCGAGCAGTACTTC. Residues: CSVVRREGRFEQYF.

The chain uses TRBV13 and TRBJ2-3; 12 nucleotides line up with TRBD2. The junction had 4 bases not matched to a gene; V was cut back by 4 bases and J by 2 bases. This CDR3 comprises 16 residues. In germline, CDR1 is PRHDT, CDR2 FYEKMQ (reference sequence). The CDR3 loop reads CASSSRTSGNTDTQYF. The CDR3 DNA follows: TGTGCCAGCAGCTCCAGGACTAGCGGGAACACAGATACGCAGTATTTT.

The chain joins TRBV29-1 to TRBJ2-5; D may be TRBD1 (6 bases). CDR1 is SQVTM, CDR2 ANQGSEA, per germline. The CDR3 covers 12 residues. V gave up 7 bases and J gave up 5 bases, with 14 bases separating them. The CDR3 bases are TGCAGCGCCGGCAGGGGTTTGGAGACCCAGTACTTC. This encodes CSAGRGLETQYF. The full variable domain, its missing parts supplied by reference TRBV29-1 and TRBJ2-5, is SAVISQKPSRDICQRGTSLTIQCQVDSQVTMMFWYRQQPGQSLTLIATANQGSEATYESGFVIDKFPISRPNLTFSTLTVSNMSPEDSSIYLCSAGRGLETQYFGPGTRLLVL.

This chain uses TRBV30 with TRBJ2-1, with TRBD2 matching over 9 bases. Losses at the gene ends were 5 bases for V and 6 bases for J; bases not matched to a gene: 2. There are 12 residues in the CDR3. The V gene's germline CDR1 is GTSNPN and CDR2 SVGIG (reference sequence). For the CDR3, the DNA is TGTGCCTGGGCACTAGCGGGCAATGAGCAGTTCTTC. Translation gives CAWALAGNEQFF.

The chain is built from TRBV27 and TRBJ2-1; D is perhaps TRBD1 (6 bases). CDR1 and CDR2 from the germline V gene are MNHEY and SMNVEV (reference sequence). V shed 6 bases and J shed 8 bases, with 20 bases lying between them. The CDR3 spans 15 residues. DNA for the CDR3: TGTGCCAGCAGGCTAATAAGGGCTGAGGGGGATGAGCAGTTCTTC. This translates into CASRLIRAEGDEQFF.

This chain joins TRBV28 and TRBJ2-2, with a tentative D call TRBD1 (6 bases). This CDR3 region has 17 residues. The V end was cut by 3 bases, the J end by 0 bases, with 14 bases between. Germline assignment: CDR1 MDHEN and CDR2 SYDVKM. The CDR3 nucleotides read TGTGCCAGCAGTTTCCCCAGGGGCATTTCGAACACCGGGGAGCTGTTTTTT. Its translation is CASSFPRGISNTGELFF.

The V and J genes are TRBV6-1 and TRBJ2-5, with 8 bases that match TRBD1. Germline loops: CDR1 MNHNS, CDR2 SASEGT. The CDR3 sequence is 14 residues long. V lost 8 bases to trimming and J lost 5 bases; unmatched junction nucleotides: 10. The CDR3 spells CASCDRGLEETQYF. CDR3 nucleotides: TGTGCCAGCTGCGACAGGGGTTTGGAGGAGACCCAGTACTTC.

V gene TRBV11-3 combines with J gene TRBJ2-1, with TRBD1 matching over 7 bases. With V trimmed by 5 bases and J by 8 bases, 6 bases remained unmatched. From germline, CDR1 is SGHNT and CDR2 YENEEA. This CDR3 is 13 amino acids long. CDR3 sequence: CASSTRDSHEQFF. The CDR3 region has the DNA TGTGCCAGCAGCACCCGGGACAGCCATGAGCAGTTCTTC.

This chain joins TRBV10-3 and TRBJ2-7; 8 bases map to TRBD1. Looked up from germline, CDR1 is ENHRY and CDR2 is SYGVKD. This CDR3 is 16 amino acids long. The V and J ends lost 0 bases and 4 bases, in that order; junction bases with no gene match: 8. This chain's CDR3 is CAISESRGQAKYEQYF. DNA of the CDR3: TGTGCCATCAGTGAGTCTCGGGGACAGGCCAAATACGAGCAGTACTTC.

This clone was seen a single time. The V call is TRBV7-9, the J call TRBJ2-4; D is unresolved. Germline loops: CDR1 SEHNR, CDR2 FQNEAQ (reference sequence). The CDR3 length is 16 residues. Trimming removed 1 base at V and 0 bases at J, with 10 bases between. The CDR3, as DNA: TGTGCCAGCAGCTTAGATTCGCCAGTAGCCAAAAACATTCAGTACTTC. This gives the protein CASSLDSPVAKNIQYF.

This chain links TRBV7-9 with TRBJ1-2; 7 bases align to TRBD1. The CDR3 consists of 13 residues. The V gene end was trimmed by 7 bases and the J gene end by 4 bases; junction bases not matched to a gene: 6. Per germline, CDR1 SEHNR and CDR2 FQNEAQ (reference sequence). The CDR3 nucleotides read TGTGCCAGCACCACAGGGGACTTCTATGGCTACACCTTC. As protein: CASTTGDFYGYTF. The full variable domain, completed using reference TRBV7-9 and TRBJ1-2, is DTGVSQNPRHKITKRGQNVTFRCDPISEHNRLYWYRQTLGQGPEFLTYFQNEAQLEKSRLLSDRFSAERPKGSFSTLEIQRTEQGDSAMYLCASTTGDFYGYTFGSGTRLTVV.

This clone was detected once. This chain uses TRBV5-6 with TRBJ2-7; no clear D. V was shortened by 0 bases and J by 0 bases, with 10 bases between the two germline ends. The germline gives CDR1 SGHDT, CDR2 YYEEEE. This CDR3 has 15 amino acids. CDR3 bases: TGTGCCAGCAGCTTGGTTCGGCTCCTCTCCTACGAGCAGTACTTC. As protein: CASSLVRLLSYEQYF.

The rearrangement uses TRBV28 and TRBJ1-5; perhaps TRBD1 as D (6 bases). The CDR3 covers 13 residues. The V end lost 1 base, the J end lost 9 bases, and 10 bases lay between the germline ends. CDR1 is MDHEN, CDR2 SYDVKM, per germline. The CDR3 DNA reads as TGTGCCAGCAGTTTATTCCGGGGGCGGCCCCAGCATTTT. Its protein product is CASSLFRGRPQHF. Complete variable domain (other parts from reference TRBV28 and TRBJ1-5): DVKVTQSSRYLVKRTGEKVFLECVQDMDHENMFWYRQDPGLGLRLIYFSYDVKMKEKGDIPEGYSVSREKKERFSLILESASTNQTSMYLCASSLFRGRPQHFGDGTRLSIL.

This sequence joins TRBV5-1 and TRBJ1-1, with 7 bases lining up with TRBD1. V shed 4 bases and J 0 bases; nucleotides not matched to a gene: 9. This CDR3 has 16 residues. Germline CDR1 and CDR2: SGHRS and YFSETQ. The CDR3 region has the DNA TGCGCCAGCAGCCAGGGACAGCCAAACATGAACACTGAAGCTTTCTTT. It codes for CASSQGQPNMNTEAFF.

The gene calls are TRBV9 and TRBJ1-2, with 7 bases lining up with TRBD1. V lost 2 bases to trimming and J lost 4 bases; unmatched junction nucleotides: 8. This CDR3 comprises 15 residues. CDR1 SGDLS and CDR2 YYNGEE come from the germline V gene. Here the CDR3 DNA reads TGTGCCAGCAGCGTTACAGGGGAAACTCTCTATGGCTACACCTTC. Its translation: CASSVTGETLYGYTF.